This T cell receptor (beta chain) was documented in a study of cytomegalovirus exposure and HLA in healthy donors. The PCR used 60 Vbeta and 13 Jbeta primers. Profiling relied on immunoSEQ multiplex PCR, and the TCRdb table lists in-frame clones only, not all of them. The sample holds about 120,000 clones; roughly four fifths are singletons and the top ten take roughly 1.5%. The V end was cut by 6 bases, the J end by 8 bases, with 19 bases between. CDR1 MDHEN and CDR2 SYDVKM come from the germline V gene. This CDR3 has 14 residues. The chain is built from TRBV28 and TRBJ1-2; a weak D match, TRBD1 (5 bases). This receptor was obtained from a woman aged 18-29 years in good health and CMV-seronegative. Material for sequencing was PBMCs. The CDR3 loop is CASRYPGYPGGYTF. The CDR3 region has the DNA TGTGCCAGCAGATATCCAGGTTACCCAGGGGGCTACACCTTC.